The TCR beta chain under discussion was sequenced for a study of T cell responses to AZD1222 COVID-19 vaccine. Study-wide findings and caveats: Donors were mostly white British, more females; clonal diversity possibly underestimated. Per reports, nearly half of all spike-specific TCRs target regions that are unmutated in variants.

V was cut by 1 base and J by 8 bases, with 20 bases left in between. Germline V gives CDR1 MGHRA, CDR2 YSYEKL. The CDR3 runs to 16 residues. As concerns this clone: Its antigen is unidentified.

Profiling relied on immunoSEQ multiplex PCR, and the TCRdb table lists in-frame clones only, not all of them. In the table there are 100,000 to 150,000 clones, roughly 91% of which are singletons. The sample in question was peripheral blood, obtained on day 0 of MenACWY control vaccination. The TCR comes from an adult in good health. V and J are TRBV4-1 and TRBJ1-2, with TRBD1 as a possible D gene (5 bases). This chain's CDR3 is CASSQVFSSGTKGYTF. As DNA, the CDR3 is TGCGCCAGCAGCCAAGTTTTTAGCTCGGGGACGAAAGGCTACACCTTC.